This TCR beta chain was obtained from a study of beta chain features in type 1 diabetes. Reverse transcribing all isolated RNA meant expressed TCRB transcripts were sequenced. Sequenced by immunoSEQ multiplex PCR; TCRdb stores in-frame clones only, minus some. Of roughly 120,000 clones in the sample, almost 40% were seen once. Worth noting for this clone: Its antigen remains unidentified.

Points from the study as a whole: Whether TCRB rearrangement is influenced by HLA type was left unresolved in this analysis.

The germline V gene has CDR1 SEHNR and CDR2 FQNEAQ (reference sequence). CDR3 length: 16 residues. V gave up 2 bases and J gave up 4 bases; unmatched junction bases: 9. The TCR was taken from a woman aged 18 to 35 in good health. The chain recombines TRBV7-9 with TRBJ2-3; 7 nucleotides agree with TRBD2. Sequenced material: stem cell memory CD4+ T cells from blood. CDR3 in DNA: TGTGCCAGCAGCTTATCGGGCGGGAGCTCTTCAGATACGCAGTATTTT. The encoded protein is CASSLSGGSSSDTQYF.